A selection of T cell receptor beta chains follows, all from one sample in a study of blood T cell repertoires in COVID-19. Measured with immunoSEQ multiplex PCR; TCRdb has only the in-frame clones, and not every one. The sample consists of around 100,000 clones, 80% to 90% of them appearing once. Sequenced material: peripheral blood. Every receptor here comes from a man in his forties with acute or convalescent COVID-19. CDR3s include the opening cysteine and the closing phenylalanine or tryptophan. Fields, in order: clone size, CDR3 length, J gene, D gene, V gene, CDR3 protein, CDR3 DNA. D genes are given only for firm matches. Expanded clones get a size class; other rows say once, few or many, or leave the size out.

>-|16|TRBJ2-7|-|TRBV9
CASSPGARQTSYEQYF
TGTGCCAGCAGCCCTGGGGCCCGACAGACCTCCTACGAGCAGTACTTC
>-|18|TRBJ2-1|TRBD1|TRBV28
CASPPYTNRDSNHNEQFF
TGTGCCAGTCCGCCGTATACCAACCGGGACAGCAACCACAATGAGCAGTTCTTC
>-|13|TRBJ1-1|-|TRBV6-5
CASSRVLRAEAFF
TGTGCCTCGAGCCGGGTCCTGCGGGCTGAAGCTTTCTTT
>-|14|TRBJ2-1|TRBD1|TRBV5-1
CASSFRRQGDEQFF
TGCGCCAGCAGCTTTAGGCGACAGGGCGATGAGCAGTTCTTC
>-|15|TRBJ2-7|TRBD2|TRBV28
CASSSTSGSDYEQYF
TGTGCCAGCAGTTCGACTAGCGGGAGCGACTACGAGCAGTACTTC
>-|14|TRBJ2-1|TRBD2|TRBV19
CASSRGRRYNEQFF
TGTGCCAGTAGCCGCGGGAGGAGGTACAATGAGCAGTTCTTC
>-|15|TRBJ2-5|TRBD1|TRBV28
CASSPGTAWAETQYF
TGTGCCAGCAGTCCTGGGACAGCGTGGGCAGAGACCCAGTACTTC
>-|14|TRBJ2-7|-|TRBV18
CASSLRDNPYEQYF
TGTGCCAGCTCACTCCGGGACAACCCTTACGAGCAGTACTTC
>-|15|TRBJ1-3|-|TRBV15
CATSREGPNGNTIYF
TGTGCCACCAGCAGAGAGGGCCCCAATGGAAACACCATATATTTT
>-|16|TRBJ2-3|TRBD2|TRBV4-2
CASSQDRGGGTDTQYF
TGTGCCAGCAGCCAAGATCGGGGGGGAGGAACAGATACGCAGTATTTT
>-|14|TRBJ2-5|TRBD1|TRBV7-2
CASSFQGARETQYF
TGTGCCAGCAGCTTCCAGGGGGCTCGGGAGACCCAGTACTTC
>-|16|TRBJ2-7|TRBD1|TRBV6-2/TRBV6-3
CASSDLTGTGVYEQYF
TGTGCCAGCAGTGATCTCACCGGGACAGGGGTCTACGAGCAGTACTTC
>once|14|TRBJ1-4|-|TRBV19
CASKDGQGGEKLFF
TGTGCCAGTAAGGATGGGCAGGGTGGCGAAAAACTGTTTTTT
>-|13|TRBJ2-1|-|TRBV29-1
CSVGGSSYNEQFF
TGCAGCGTTGGTGGGAGCTCCTACAATGAGCAGTTCTTC
>-|16|TRBJ2-2|TRBD2|TRBV2
CASRPLAGANTGELFF
TGTGCCAGTCGGCCCTTAGCGGGGGCGAACACCGGGGAGCTGTTTTTT
>few|12|TRBJ2-7|-|TRBV29-1
CSAWEASGEQYF
TGCAGCGCTTGGGAGGCCAGCGGGGAGCAGTACTTC
>-|13|TRBJ2-7|TRBD2|TRBV7-3
CASSLGTSSEQYF
TGTGCCAGCAGCTTAGGGACTAGCAGCGAGCAGTACTTC
>-|14|TRBJ2-3|-|TRBV5-1
CASSEGFATDTQYF
TGCGCCAGCAGCGAGGGTTTCGCCACAGATACGCAGTATTTT
>-|14|TRBJ2-5|-|TRBV7-8
CASSLIPGEETQYF
TGTGCCAGCAGCTTAATTCCCGGGGAAGAGACCCAGTACTTC
>-|17|TRBJ1-4|-|TRBV2
CASSDLDRRATNEKLFF
TGTGCCAGCAGTGACTTAGACAGGCGTGCGACTAATGAAAAACTGTTTTTT
>-|15|TRBJ2-5|-|TRBV7-2
CASSRNYAAGETQYF
TGTGCCAGCAGCCGTAATTACGCGGCCGGGGAGACCCAGTACTTC
>-|15|TRBJ2-7|-|TRBV3-1/TRBV3-2
CASSALQGRRDEQYF
TGTGCCAGCAGCGCCTTACAGGGGAGGAGGGACGAGCAGTACTTC
>-|16|TRBJ2-1|TRBD1|TRBV19
CASSIRGRGQYNEQFF
TGTGCCAGTAGTATTAGGGGCAGGGGACAGTACAATGAGCAGTTCTTC
>few|13|TRBJ2-7|-|TRBV10-3
CAISENREHEQYF
TGTGCCATCAGTGAAAACAGGGAACACGAGCAGTACTTC
>-|14|TRBJ2-1|TRBD2|TRBV5-1
CASSRTSGSNEQFF
TGCGCCAGCAGCCGGACTAGCGGGAGTAATGAGCAGTTCTTC
>-|15|TRBJ2-3|-|TRBV7-9
CASSYPLGGTDTQYF
TGTGCCAGCAGCTACCCCTTGGGCGGCACAGATACGCAGTATTTT
>once|15|TRBJ1-3|TRBD1|TRBV6-5
CASSRQGFIGNTIYF
TGTGCCAGCAGTAGACAGGGGTTTATCGGAAACACCATATATTTT
>-|12|TRBJ1-2|-|TRBV29-1
CSVQGGNRGYTF
TGCAGCGTTCAGGGAGGTAATCGGGGCTACACCTTC
>once|15|TRBJ2-7|TRBD2|TRBV5-1
CASSLLQRGAYEQYF
TGCGCCAGCAGCTTGCTGCAGCGGGGGGCCTACGAGCAGTACTTC
>-|13|TRBJ1-2|-|TRBV7-9
CASSLPGNYGYTF
TGTGCCAGCAGCTTACCAGGGAACTATGGCTACACCTTC
>-|17|TRBJ2-1|TRBD2|TRBV9
CASSVLPGLGPYNEQFF
TGTGCCAGCAGCGTATTACCGGGACTAGGACCCTACAATGAGCAGTTCTTC
>-|13|TRBJ2-1|-|TRBV7-8
CASSSNSFWRQFF
TGTGCCAGCAGCTCGAACAGTTTTTGGCGCCAGTTCTTC
>-|15|TRBJ2-3|TRBD2|TRBV4-1
CASSQRGGGADTQYF
TGCGCCAGCAGCCAAAGGGGCGGGGGGGCAGATACGCAGTATTTT
>-|16|TRBJ2-1|TRBD2|TRBV18
CASSPPLAGGHNEQFF
TGTGCCAGCTCACCACCACTAGCGGGGGGCCACAATGAGCAGTTCTTC
>-|15|TRBJ1-4|TRBD1|TRBV6-5
CASSRVGTANEKLFF
TGTGCCAGCAGCCGCGTTGGGACAGCTAATGAAAAACTGTTTTTT
>-|16|TRBJ1-1|-|TRBV6-1
CASSEALRTASTEAFF
TGTGCCAGCAGTGAAGCGCTCAGGACAGCGAGCACTGAAGCTTTCTTT
>-|15|TRBJ2-3|-|TRBV9
CASSVGLASTDTQYF
TGTGCCAGCAGCGTAGGTTTAGCTAGCACAGATACGCAGTATTTT
>-|14|TRBJ1-1|-|TRBV5-5
CASSWVGGNTEAFF
TGTGCCAGCAGCTGGGTGGGGGGTAACACTGAAGCTTTCTTT
>-|19|TRBJ2-2|TRBD2|TRBV9
CASSVALVFSGSDTGELFF
TGTGCCAGCAGCGTAGCTCTCGTCTTTAGCGGGAGTGACACCGGGGAGCTGTTTTTT
>-|11|TRBJ1-1|-|TRBV29-1
CSGATELIAFF
TGCAGCGGAGCGACGGAGCTGATAGCTTTCTTT
>-|14|TRBJ2-7|TRBD1|TRBV11-2
CASSVQGWAYEQYF
TGTGCCAGCAGCGTACAGGGGTGGGCCTACGAGCAGTACTTC
>once|15|TRBJ2-1|-|TRBV13
CASSFPSFGYNEQFF
TGTGCCAGCAGCTTTCCTAGTTTCGGGTACAATGAGCAGTTCTTC
>-|13|TRBJ2-3|-|TRBV6-5
CASRTGSTDTQYF
TGTGCCAGCAGGACAGGAAGCACAGATACGCAGTATTTT
>-|14|TRBJ1-2|-|TRBV6-1
CASSEAAGLYGYTF
TGTGCCAGCAGTGAAGCGGCAGGACTCTATGGCTACACCTTC
>-|15|TRBJ2-3|-|TRBV3-1/TRBV3-2
CASYSGRYSTDTQYF
TGTGCCAGCTATAGCGGTCGTTATAGCACAGATACGCAGTATTTT
>once|13|TRBJ1-1|-|TRBV18
CASSPLRSTEAFF
TGTGCCAGCTCACCCTTGAGGAGCACTGAAGCTTTCTTT
>once|15|TRBJ1-5|-|TRBV21-1
CASSKYRDNGQPQHF
TGTGCCAGCAGCAAATATCGGGACAACGGGCAGCCCCAGCATTTT
>-|13|TRBJ1-2|-|TRBV7-2
CASSLGPGWGYTF
TGTGCCAGCAGCTTAGGTCCAGGGTGGGGCTACACCTTC
>few|15|TRBJ1-1|-|TRBV5-1
CASSLWAGWNTEAFF
TGCGCCAGCAGCTTGTGGGCAGGATGGAACACTGAAGCTTTCTTT
>-|15|TRBJ2-7|-|TRBV10-1
CASRGNQGLGFEQYF
TGCGCCAGCAGAGGCAACCAAGGACTGGGTTTTGAGCAGTACTTC
>once|17|TRBJ2-1|-|TRBV5-4
CASSSEGASGPVSEQFF
TGTGCCAGCAGCTCAGAGGGGGCTAGCGGGCCCGTTAGTGAGCAGTTCTTC
>-|13|TRBJ1-6|-|TRBV5-6
CASSLGAYSPLHF
TGTGCCAGCAGCTTGGGGGCGTATTCACCCCTCCACTTT
>once|13|TRBJ1-1|-|TRBV24-1
CAASRQSQYEAFF
TGTGCCGCCAGTAGACAGTCGCAATATGAAGCTTTCTTT
>-|14|TRBJ1-1|TRBD1|TRBV29-1
CSVEDWDRDTEAFF
TGCAGCGTTGAAGATTGGGACAGGGACACTGAAGCTTTCTTT
>-|16|TRBJ2-5|-|TRBV4-1
CASSHDQVGARETQYF
TGCGCCAGCAGCCATGATCAGGTTGGGGCGAGGGAGACCCAGTACTTC
>-|13|TRBJ1-2|-|TRBV6-5
CASSPGGSYGYTF
TGTGCCAGCAGCCCGGGGGGTTCCTATGGCTACACCTTC
>once|14|TRBJ1-2|-|TRBV11-2
CASSPQWQDYGYTF
TGTGCCAGCAGCCCCCAGTGGCAGGACTATGGCTACACCTTC
>-|16|TRBJ2-1|-|TRBV12-1
CASSCRLAGQTNEQFF
TGTGCCAGCAGCTGTAGACTAGCGGGACAGACGAATGAGCAGTTCTTC
>-|13|TRBJ2-5|-|TRBV30
CAWGGTLQETQYF
TGTGCCTGGGGGGGGACACTACAAGAGACCCAGTACTTC